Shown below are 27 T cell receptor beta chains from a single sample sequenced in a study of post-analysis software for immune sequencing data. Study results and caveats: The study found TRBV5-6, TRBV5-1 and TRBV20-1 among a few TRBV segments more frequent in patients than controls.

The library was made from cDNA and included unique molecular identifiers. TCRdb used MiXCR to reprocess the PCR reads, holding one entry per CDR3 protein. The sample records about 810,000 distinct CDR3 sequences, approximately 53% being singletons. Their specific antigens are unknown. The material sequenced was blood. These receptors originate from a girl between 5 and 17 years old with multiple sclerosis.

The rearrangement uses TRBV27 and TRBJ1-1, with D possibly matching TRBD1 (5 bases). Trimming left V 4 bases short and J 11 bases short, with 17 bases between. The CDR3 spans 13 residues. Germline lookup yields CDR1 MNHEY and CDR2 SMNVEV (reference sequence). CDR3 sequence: CASSSSRGPGAFF. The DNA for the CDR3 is TGTGCCAGCAGTTCGAGTCGGGGACCGGGGGCTTTCTTT.

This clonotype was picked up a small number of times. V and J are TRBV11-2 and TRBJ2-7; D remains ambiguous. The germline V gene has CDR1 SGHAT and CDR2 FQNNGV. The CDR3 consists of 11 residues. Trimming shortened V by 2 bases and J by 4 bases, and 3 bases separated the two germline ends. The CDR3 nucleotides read TGTGCCAGCAGCTTACGGTACGAGCAGTACTTC. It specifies CASSLRYEQYF. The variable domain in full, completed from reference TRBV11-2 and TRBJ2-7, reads EAGVAQSPRYKIIEKRQSVAFWCNPISGHATLYWYQQILGQGPKLLIQFQNNGVVDDSQLPKDRFSAERLKGVDSTLKIQPAKLEDSAVYLCASSLRYEQYFGPGTRLTVT.

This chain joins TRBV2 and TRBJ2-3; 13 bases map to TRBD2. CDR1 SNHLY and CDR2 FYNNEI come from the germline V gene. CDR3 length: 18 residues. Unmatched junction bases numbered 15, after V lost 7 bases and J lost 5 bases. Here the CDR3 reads CASNCKGPGLAGRDTQYF. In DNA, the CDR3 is TGTGCCAGCAATTGTAAAGGGCCGGGACTAGCGGGGAGAGATACGCAGTATTTT.

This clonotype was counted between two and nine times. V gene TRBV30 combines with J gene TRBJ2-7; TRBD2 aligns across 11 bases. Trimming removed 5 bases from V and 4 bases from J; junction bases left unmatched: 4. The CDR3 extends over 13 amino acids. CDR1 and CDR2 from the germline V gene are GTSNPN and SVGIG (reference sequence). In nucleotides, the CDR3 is TGTGCCTGGGGTAGCGGGAGGGATTACGAGCAGTACTTC. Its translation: CAWGSGRDYEQYF.

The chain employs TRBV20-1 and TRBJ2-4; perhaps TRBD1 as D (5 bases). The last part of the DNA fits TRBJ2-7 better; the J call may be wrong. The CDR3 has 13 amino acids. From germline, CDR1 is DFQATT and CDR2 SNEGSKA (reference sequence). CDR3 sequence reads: CSARGQFLYEQYF. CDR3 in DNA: TGCAGTGCTAGAGGACAGTTCCTATACGAGCAGTACTTC.

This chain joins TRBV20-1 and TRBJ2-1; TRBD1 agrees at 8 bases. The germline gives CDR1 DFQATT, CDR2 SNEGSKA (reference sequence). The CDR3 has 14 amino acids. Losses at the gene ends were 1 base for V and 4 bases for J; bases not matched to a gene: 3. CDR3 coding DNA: TGCAGTGCTAGAGGGACAGGGTTATACAATGAGCAGTTCTTC. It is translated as CSARGTGLYNEQFF.

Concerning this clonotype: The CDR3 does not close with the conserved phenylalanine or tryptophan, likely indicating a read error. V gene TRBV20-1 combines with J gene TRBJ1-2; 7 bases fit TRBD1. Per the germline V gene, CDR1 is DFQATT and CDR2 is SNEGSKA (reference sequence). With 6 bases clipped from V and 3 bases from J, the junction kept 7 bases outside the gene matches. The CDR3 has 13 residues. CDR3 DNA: TGCAGTGCAACGCATCAGGGGGACTATGGCTACACCTAC. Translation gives CSATHQGDYGYTY.

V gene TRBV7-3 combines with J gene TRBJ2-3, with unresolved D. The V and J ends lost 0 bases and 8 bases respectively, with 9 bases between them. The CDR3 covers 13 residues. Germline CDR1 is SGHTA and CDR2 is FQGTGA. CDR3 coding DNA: TGTGCCAGCAGCTTAACGGAACCAGGTACGCAGTATTTT. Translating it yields CASSLTEPGTQYF. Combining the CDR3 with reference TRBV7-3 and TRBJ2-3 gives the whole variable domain GAGVSQTPSNKVTEKGKYVELRCDPISGHTALYWYRQSLGQGPEFLIYFQGTGAADDSGLPNDRFFAVRPEGSVSTLKIQRTERGDSAVYLCASSLTEPGTQYFGPGTRLTVL.

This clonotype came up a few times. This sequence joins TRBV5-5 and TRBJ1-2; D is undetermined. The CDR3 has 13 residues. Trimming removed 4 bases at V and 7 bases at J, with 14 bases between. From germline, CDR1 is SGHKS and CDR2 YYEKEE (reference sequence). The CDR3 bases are TGTGCCAGCAGCGCAGAGGTTGGTGGTGGCTACACCTTC. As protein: CASSAEVGGGYTF.

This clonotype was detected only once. CDR3 region: CASTLDRGWNTEAFF. The CDR3 nucleotides are TGTGCCAGCACCCTCGACAGGGGCTGGAACACTGAAGCTTTCTTT. The V and J genes are TRBV12-3 or TRBV12-4 and TRBJ1-1; 8 bases align to TRBD1. This CDR3 has 15 amino acids. J lost 1 base, V lost 7 bases, and 8 bases had no gene match.

The CDR3 DNA follows: TGTGCCAGCGGGGCTAGCGGGGGACCATCGTCCGGTGAGCAGTTCTTC. This codes for CASGASGGPSSGEQFF. The chain recombines TRBV2 with TRBJ2-1; 10 bases line up with TRBD2. The CDR3 consists of 16 residues. The junction had 16 bases not matched to a gene; V was cut back by 8 bases and J by 9 bases. Germline V lookup: CDR1 SNHLY, CDR2 FYNNEI.

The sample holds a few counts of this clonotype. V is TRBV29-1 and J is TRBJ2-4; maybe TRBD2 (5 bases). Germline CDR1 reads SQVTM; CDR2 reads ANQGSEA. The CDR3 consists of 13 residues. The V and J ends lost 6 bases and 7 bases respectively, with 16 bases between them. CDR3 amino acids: CSVEGLPENIQYF. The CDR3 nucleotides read TGCAGCGTAGAGGGCCTTCCCGAGAACATTCAGTACTTC.

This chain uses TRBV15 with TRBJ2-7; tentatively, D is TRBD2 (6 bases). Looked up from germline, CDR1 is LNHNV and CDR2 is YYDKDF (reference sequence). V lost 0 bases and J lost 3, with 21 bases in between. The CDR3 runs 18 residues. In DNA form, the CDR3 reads TGTGCCACCAGCAGAGATCTGGGGGGTGGGACCCCTCACTACGAGCAGTACTTC. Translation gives CATSRDLGGGTPHYEQYF.

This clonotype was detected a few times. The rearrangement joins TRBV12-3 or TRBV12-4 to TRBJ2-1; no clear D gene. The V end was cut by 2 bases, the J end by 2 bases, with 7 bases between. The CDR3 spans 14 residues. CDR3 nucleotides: TGTGCCAGCAGTTTAAAACATGCCTACAATGAGCAGTTCTTC. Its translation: CASSLKHAYNEQFF.

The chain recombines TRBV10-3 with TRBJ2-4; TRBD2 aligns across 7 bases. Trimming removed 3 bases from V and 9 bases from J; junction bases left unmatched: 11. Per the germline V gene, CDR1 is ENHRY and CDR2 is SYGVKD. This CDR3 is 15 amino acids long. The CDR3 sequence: CAISEGPGRGSIQYF. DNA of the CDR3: TGTGCCATCAGTGAAGGTCCGGGGAGGGGATCCATTCAGTACTTC.

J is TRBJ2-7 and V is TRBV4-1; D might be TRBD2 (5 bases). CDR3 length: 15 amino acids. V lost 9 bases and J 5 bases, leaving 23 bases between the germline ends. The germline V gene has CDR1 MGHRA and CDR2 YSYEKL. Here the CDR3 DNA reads TGCGCCAGACCTTTAGGCGGGCCTCCTCCGAACGAGCAGTACTTC. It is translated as CARPLGGPPPNEQYF.

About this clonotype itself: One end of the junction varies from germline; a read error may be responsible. CDR3 in amino acids: CASSPTSGFSYNKQFF. The CDR3 bases are TGTGCCAGCAGCCCAACTAGCGGCTTCTCCTACAATAAGCAGTTCTTC. J is TRBJ2-1 and V is TRBV3-1; TRBD2 matches 8 bases. CDR3 size: 16 residues. Germline V lookup: CDR1 LGHDT, CDR2 YNNKEL (reference sequence).

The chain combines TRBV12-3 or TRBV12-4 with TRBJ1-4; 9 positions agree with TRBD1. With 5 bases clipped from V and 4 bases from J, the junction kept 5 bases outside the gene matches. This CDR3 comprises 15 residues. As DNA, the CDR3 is TGTGCCAGCAGTCCGGGACAGGGCGGTAATGAAAAACTGTTTTTT. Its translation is CASSPGQGGNEKLFF.

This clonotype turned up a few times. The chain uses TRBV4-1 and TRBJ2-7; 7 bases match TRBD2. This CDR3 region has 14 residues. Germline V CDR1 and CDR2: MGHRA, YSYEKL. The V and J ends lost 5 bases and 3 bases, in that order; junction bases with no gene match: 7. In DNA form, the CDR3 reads TGCGCCAGCAGCAACGGTGGCGGGAGCTACGAGCAGTACTTC. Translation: CASSNGGGSYEQYF.

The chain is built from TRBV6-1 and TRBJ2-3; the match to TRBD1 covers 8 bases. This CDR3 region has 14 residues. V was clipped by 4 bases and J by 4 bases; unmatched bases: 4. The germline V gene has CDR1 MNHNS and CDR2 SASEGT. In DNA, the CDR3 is TGTGCCAGCAGTGGGACAGGGATTTCAGATACGCAGTATTTT. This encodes CASSGTGISDTQYF.

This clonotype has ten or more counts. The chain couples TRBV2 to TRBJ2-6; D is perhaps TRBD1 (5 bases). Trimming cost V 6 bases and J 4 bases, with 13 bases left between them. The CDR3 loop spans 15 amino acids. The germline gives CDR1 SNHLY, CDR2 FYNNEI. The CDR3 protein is CASSVQGSGANVLTF. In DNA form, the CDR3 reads TGTGCCAGCAGCGTCCAGGGTTCCGGGGCCAACGTCCTGACTTTC.

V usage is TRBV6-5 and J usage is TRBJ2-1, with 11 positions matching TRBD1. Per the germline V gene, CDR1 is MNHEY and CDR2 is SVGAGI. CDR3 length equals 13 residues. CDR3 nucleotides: TGTGTCTCGGGACAGGGGGATGTCAATGAGCAGTTCTTC. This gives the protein CVSGQGDVNEQFF.

Here the CDR3 reads CASSRRGVRETQYF. For the CDR3, the DNA is TGTGCCAGCAGCCGGCGGGGGGTCCGGGAGACCCAGTACTTC. The chain joins TRBV7-2 to TRBJ2-5, with TRBD2 identical over 8 bases. Trimming at V came to 5 bases and at J to 5 bases, leaving 7 bases not matched to a gene. This CDR3 is built from 14 residues. Germline lookup yields CDR1 SGHTA and CDR2 FQGNSA.

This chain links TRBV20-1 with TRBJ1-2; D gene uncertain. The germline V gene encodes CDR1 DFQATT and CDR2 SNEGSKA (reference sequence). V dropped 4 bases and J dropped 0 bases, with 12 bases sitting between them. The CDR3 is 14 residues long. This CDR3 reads CSATRRAANYGYTF. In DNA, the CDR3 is TGCAGTGCTACCAGACGGGCAGCTAACTATGGCTACACCTTC.

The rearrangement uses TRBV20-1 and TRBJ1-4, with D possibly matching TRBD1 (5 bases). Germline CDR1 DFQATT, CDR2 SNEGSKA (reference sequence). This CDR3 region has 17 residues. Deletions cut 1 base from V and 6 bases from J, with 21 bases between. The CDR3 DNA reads TGCAGTGCTAGAGTCCCCTCCTCCCAGGGCTTTTATGAAAAACTGTTTTTT. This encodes CSARVPSSQGFYEKLFF.

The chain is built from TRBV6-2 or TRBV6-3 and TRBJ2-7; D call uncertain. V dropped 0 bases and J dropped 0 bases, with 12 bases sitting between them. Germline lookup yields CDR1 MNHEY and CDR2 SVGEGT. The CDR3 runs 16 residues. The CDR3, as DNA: TGTGCCAGCAGTTACTCGCCGAAGACGTACTCCTACGAGCAGTACTTC. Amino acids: CASSYSPKTYSYEQYF.

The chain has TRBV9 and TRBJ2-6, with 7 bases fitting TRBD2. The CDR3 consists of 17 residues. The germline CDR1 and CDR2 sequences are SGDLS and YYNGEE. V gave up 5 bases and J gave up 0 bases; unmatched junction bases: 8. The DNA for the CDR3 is TGTGCCAGCAGTAAACTAGCGAGGAGCTCTGGGGCCAACGTCCTGACTTTC. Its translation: CASSKLARSSGANVLTF.